These 30 T cell receptor beta chains were all obtained from the same sample, sequenced in a study of blood T cells in healthy people across ages. Sample-barcoded 5' priming and a J-beta primer mix drove a second PCR of roughly 7 to 11 cycles. In TCRdb, the 5' RACE reads were re-called with MiXCR into one record per CDR3 protein. The table records around 790,000 distinct CDR3 sequences, 40% to 50% of them present only once. Material: blood. These TCRs come from a man aged 60 to 75 in good health.

This clonotype has just a few counts. Here the CDR3 DNA reads TGTGCCAGCAGCAATTGGGATAAAAAGATATTTTATGGCTACACCTTC. Translation: CASSNWDKKIFYGYTF. The rearrangement joins TRBV21-1 to TRBJ1-2. TRBV21-1 is assigned pseudogene status. The CDR3 loop spans 16 amino acids.

In the case of this clonotype: A junction end diverges from the germline sequence, so it may reflect a read error. The J gene is TRBJ2-3, the V gene TRBV20-1; TRBD2 agrees at 8 bases. This CDR3 comprises 16 residues. Germline V gene sequence: CDR1 DFQATT, CDR2 SNEGSKA (reference sequence). The CDR3 DNA is TGCAGTGCTAGAGCCTACGGACTAGCAAGGTCAGATGCGCAGTATTTT. It translates to CSARAYGLARSDAQYF.

The rearrangement uses TRBV5-1 and TRBJ2-6; unclear D gene. CDR1 SGHRS and CDR2 YFSETQ come from the germline V gene. This CDR3 spans 15 amino acids. V was pared by 2 bases and J by 2 bases, with 8 bases between. DNA for the CDR3: TGCGCCAGCAGCTTACGGGCGACTGGGGCCAACGTCCTGACTTTC. Its protein is CASSLRATGANVLTF.

Comments on this clonotype: This may come from a read error, since a much larger clone is one base off. V is TRBV10-3 and J is TRBJ2-7; D is undetermined. Germline V lookup: CDR1 ENHRY, CDR2 SYGVKD. The CDR3 contains 13 residues. The CDR3, as DNA: TGTGCCATCAGTAACCGGGCCGATGATGAGCGGTACTTC. Its protein is CAISNRADDERYF.

This chain connects TRBV18 to TRBJ2-6, with D possibly being TRBD1 (7 bases). Trimming took off 6 bases at V and 0 bases at J, with 15 bases between the two ends. The CDR3 has 17 amino acids. Germline V gives CDR1 KGHSH, CDR2 LQKENI. The CDR3 reads CASSQGGLRSGANVLTF. The DNA for the CDR3 is TGTGCCAGCTCGCAGGGGGGTCTTCGCTCTGGGGCCAACGTCCTGACTTTC.

This chain links TRBV6-6 with TRBJ1-1, with D maybe TRBD1 (5 bases). The germline V gene has CDR1 MNHNY and CDR2 SVGAGI (reference sequence). The V end was cut by 2 bases, the J end by 0 bases, with 10 bases between. The CDR3 has 15 residues. The CDR3 loop reads CASSYGGPVNTEAFF. The CDR3 DNA sequence: TGTGCCAGCAGTTACGGGGGACCTGTGAACACTGAAGCTTTCTTT.

The chain couples TRBV12-3 or TRBV12-4 to TRBJ2-5; D gene uncertain. The DNA end favors TRBJ2-7, so the J call may be wrong. CDR3 length: 14 residues. For the CDR3, the DNA is TGTGCCAGCAGTTTGTCATTTCTAGACTACGAGCAGTACTTC. The encoded protein is CASSLSFLDYEQYF.

The chain is built from TRBV2 and TRBJ2-1, with 8 bases fitting TRBD1. Trimming took 4 bases from V and 4 from J; bases not matched to a gene: 0. Germline V gene lookup returns CDR1 SNHLY and CDR2 FYNNEI. The length of the CDR3 is 13 residues. CDR3 in DNA: TGTGCCAGCAGTGGACAGGGGTACAATGAGCAGTTCTTC. Its protein product is CASSGQGYNEQFF.

This clonotype was seen once. V is TRBV7-9 and J is TRBJ2-1; D call uncertain. The CDR3 totals 16 residues. Trimming took off 5 bases at V and 4 bases at J, with 18 bases between the two ends. Germline values: CDR1 SEHNR, CDR2 FQNEAQ (reference sequence). The CDR3 reads CASSPPTESGYNEQFF. In DNA, the CDR3 is TGTGCCAGCAGCCCTCCCACCGAGTCTGGGTACAATGAGCAGTTCTTC.

The rearrangement joins TRBV20-1 to TRBJ2-3; 8 nucleotides agree with TRBD2. V gave up 3 bases and J gave up 3 bases; unmatched junction bases: 8. CDR3 length: 15 residues. Germline lookup yields CDR1 DFQATT and CDR2 SNEGSKA (reference sequence). The CDR3 nucleotides are TGCAGTGCTAGTATTAGCAGCGGGGGTACAGATACGCAGTATTTT. It specifies CSASISSGGTDTQYF.

V gene TRBV20-1 combines with J gene TRBJ2-7; D is unresolved. With the DNA end fitting TRBJ2-5 better, the J assignment may be wrong. The V gene's germline CDR1 is DFQATT and CDR2 SNEGSKA (reference sequence). CDR3 length: 11 amino acids. In nucleotides, the CDR3 is TGCAGTGCTAGGCGACGAGAGACCCAGTACTTC. Amino acid sequence: CSARRRETQYF.

This clonotype was seen a few times. The chain combines TRBV24-1 with TRBJ2-3; D possibly matches TRBD1 or TRBD2 (6 bases each). With 6 bases removed from V and 9 bases from J, the gap between germline ends came to 15 bases. CDR1 and CDR2 from the germline V gene are KGHDR and SFDVKD. There are 13 residues in the CDR3. In nucleotides, the CDR3 is TGTGCCACCAGTTTAAGTTTGGGGGGCACGCAGTATTTT. It is translated as CATSLSLGGTQYF.

The sample holds a few counts of this clonotype. V and J are TRBV4-1 and TRBJ1-5; no reliable D call. CDR1 and CDR2 (germline): MGHRA, YSYEKL. This CDR3 has 18 residues. V lost 0 bases to trimming and J lost 1 base, with 16 bases between them. The chain's CDR3 is CASSQDPPTAGSNQPQHF. The CDR3 region has the DNA TGCGCCAGCAGCCAAGATCCCCCAACTGCGGGGAGCAATCAGCCCCAGCATTTT.

This clonotype was seen a handful of times. The rearrangement joins TRBV28 to TRBJ2-3; 11 bases agree with TRBD2. The CDR3 extends over 17 amino acids. Germline CDR1 and CDR2: MDHEN and SYDVKM. Trimming took 5 bases from V and 8 from J; bases not matched to a gene: 15. Here the CDR3 reads CASSLGTSGLARGTQYF. DNA for the CDR3: TGTGCCAGCAGTCTCGGGACTAGCGGTCTAGCGAGGGGTACGCAGTATTTT.

V gene TRBV4-1 combines with J gene TRBJ2-2, with D tentatively TRBD2 (7 bases). Germline V CDR1 and CDR2: MGHRA, YSYEKL. This CDR3 has 16 amino acids. V was shortened by 4 bases and J by 4 bases, with 16 bases between the two germline ends. The CDR3 is CASSLRGGGSTGELFF. CDR3 DNA sequence: TGCGCCAGCAGCCTCCGGGGAGGGGGGTCCACCGGGGAGCTGTTTTTT.

This clonotype came up a few times. V gene TRBV9 combines with J gene TRBJ1-4; D ambiguous. Looked up from germline, CDR1 is SGDLS and CDR2 is YYNGEE. CDR3 length equals 16 residues. Trimming cost V 3 bases and J 0 bases, with 12 bases left between them. The CDR3 nucleotides are TGTGCCAGCAGCGGTAACCCTTATGCAACTAATGAAAAACTGTTTTTT. It translates to CASSGNPYATNEKLFF.

This chain links TRBV7-2 with TRBJ1-5, with 7 bases aligning to TRBD1. Germline CDR1 is SGHTA and CDR2 is FQGNSA. Trimming removed 5 bases from V and 7 bases from J; junction bases left unmatched: 8. This CDR3 is 14 amino acids long. The CDR3 protein is CASSQQGFGQPQHF. CDR3 sequence (DNA): TGTGCCAGCAGCCAACAGGGGTTTGGGCAGCCCCAGCATTTT.

The J gene is TRBJ2-7, the V gene TRBV4-3; D may be TRBD2 (5 bases). The V gene's germline CDR1 is LGHNA and CDR2 YSLEER. This CDR3 is built from 17 residues. V was pared by 0 bases and J by 2 bases, with 17 bases between. CDR3 coding DNA: TGCGCCAGCAGCCAAGACGGGGTGGCATCCGTGCCCTACGAGCAGTACTTC. It specifies CASSQDGVASVPYEQYF.

The chain uses TRBV18 and TRBJ2-7, with a tentative D call TRBD1 (6 bases). V gave up 2 bases and J gave up 2 bases, with 13 bases separating them. Per the germline V gene, CDR1 is KGHSH and CDR2 is LQKENI. This CDR3 has 15 amino acids. The chain's CDR3 is CASSPSWDTTYEQYF. Written as DNA, the CDR3 is TGTGCCAGCTCACCAAGTTGGGACACGACCTACGAGCAGTACTTC.

This clonotype was found many times. The chain employs TRBV7-9 and TRBJ2-5; no firm D call. The CDR3 covers 15 residues. V was shortened by 2 bases and J by 4 bases, with 14 bases between the two germline ends. Per the germline V gene, CDR1 is SEHNR and CDR2 is FQNEAQ (reference sequence). The CDR3 nucleotides are TGTGCCAGCAGCTTATTCCGCCGTGACGGAGAGACCCAGTACTTC. Its translation is CASSLFRRDGETQYF.

This clonotype was seen a few times. The rearrangement joins TRBV7-8 to TRBJ2-1; D gene ambiguous. V dropped 1 base and J dropped 8 bases, with 6 bases sitting between them. The germline V gene encodes CDR1 SGHVS and CDR2 FQNEAQ. The CDR3 runs to 12 residues. In DNA form, the CDR3 reads TGTGCCAGCAGCTTAGATAAACATGAGCAGTTCTTC. Its translation: CASSLDKHEQFF.

CDR3 residues: CSASWGSSYNEQYF. The DNA for the CDR3 is TGCAGTGCTAGTTGGGGGAGCTCCTACAATGAGCAGTACTTC. The chain employs TRBV20-1 and TRBJ2-1; either TRBD1 or TRBD2 may fit D (5 bases each). The J call may be wrong; the DNA end is better matched by TRBJ2-7. Looked up from germline, CDR1 is DFQATT and CDR2 is SNEGSKA (reference sequence). The CDR3 length is 14 residues.

J is TRBJ1-2 and V is TRBV5-1; tentative D call: TRBD1 (6 bases). V gave up 4 bases and J gave up 6 bases, with 19 bases separating them. The length of the CDR3 is 15 residues. Germline CDR1 SGHRS, CDR2 YFSETQ. CDR3 bases: TGCGCCAGCAGCCCCCGGGGCGACAGGTTCGATGGCTACACCTTC. Amino acid sequence: CASSPRGDRFDGYTF.

This sequence joins TRBV5-4 and TRBJ2-1; D unresolved. V was pared by 2 bases and J by 7 bases, with 10 bases between. Looked up from germline, CDR1 is SGHNT and CDR2 is YYREEE (reference sequence). The CDR3 has 13 residues. CDR3 in amino acids: CASSLGQQNEQFF. The DNA for the CDR3 is TGTGCCAGCAGCTTAGGTCAGCAAAATGAGCAGTTCTTC.

The chain couples TRBV4-1 to TRBJ2-7; TRBD2 aligns across 11 bases. The trim removed 3 bases at V and 7 bases at J, leaving 11 bases unmatched. The CDR3 sequence is 16 residues long. Germline V CDR1 and CDR2: MGHRA, YSYEKL. The CDR3 bases are TGCGCCAGCAGCCACAGTGGCACTAGCGGGGGCAAGGAGCAGTACTTC. Its protein product is CASSHSGTSGGKEQYF.

This chain links TRBV19 with TRBJ2-1; TRBD2 might be the D (5 bases). CDR1 and CDR2 from the germline V gene are LNHDA and SQIVND (reference sequence). The V gene lost 4 bases and the J gene lost 1 base, with 14 bases spanning the gap. There are 16 residues in the CDR3. CDR3 loop: CASSSPSMVSYNEQFF. The CDR3 DNA sequence: TGTGCCAGTAGTAGTCCTAGCATGGTATCCTACAATGAGCAGTTCTTC. Full variable domain (outside the CDR3, taken from reference TRBV19 and TRBJ2-1): DGGITQSPKYLFRKEGQNVTLSCEQNLNHDAMYWYRQDPGQGLRLIYYSQIVNDFQKGDIAEGYSVSREKKESFPLTVTSAQKNPTAFYLCASSSPSMVSYNEQFFGPGTRLTVL.

In its sample, this clonotype was seen a few times. CDR3 nucleotides: TGTGCCAGCAGTTTGGGGGGAATGGCTGAAGCTTTCTTT. Protein sequence: CASSLGGMAEAFF. V gene TRBV28 combines with J gene TRBJ1-1, with D possibly being TRBD1 (5 bases). Trimming took 3 bases from V and 6 from J, leaving 11 bases between them. The CDR3 sequence is 13 residues long. Per germline, CDR1 MDHEN and CDR2 SYDVKM.

The chain has TRBV20-1 and TRBJ2-1; D might be TRBD1 (6 bases). Judging by the DNA end, TRBJ2-7 fits better; the J call may be wrong. The germline gives CDR1 DFQATT, CDR2 SNEGSKA (reference sequence). CDR3 length: 13 residues. CDR3 sequence: CSAHEDRNNEQYF. CDR3 nucleotide sequence: TGCAGTGCTCACGAGGACAGAAATAATGAGCAGTACTTC.

This clonotype was seen repeatedly, ten times or more. V gene TRBV4-3 combines with J gene TRBJ2-7, with a weak D call TRBD2 (6 bases). Germline CDR1 and CDR2: LGHNA and YSLEER. The CDR3 has 15 residues. Deletions cut 0 bases from V and 3 bases from J, with 12 bases between. The CDR3 nucleotides are TGCGCCAGCAGCCAAGAAGGTCCGGGGGACTACGAGCAGTACTTC. Amino acids: CASSQEGPGDYEQYF.

The chain employs TRBV27 and TRBJ1-2; 7 bases line up with TRBD1. The CDR3 contains 16 residues. J gave up 8 bases and V 2 bases, and 14 bases lay outside the gene matches. The germline CDR1 and CDR2 sequences are MNHEY and SMNVEV (reference sequence). DNA for the CDR3: TGTGCCAGCAGTTTAAGTTTAGGGGAGGGGGCAGGAGGCTACACCTTC. This codes for CASSLSLGEGAGGYTF.